The rows below give T cell receptor beta chains drawn from one sample of a study of T cell responses to AZD1222 COVID-19 vaccine. This table comes from immunoSEQ multiplex PCR, and its TCRdb copy is limited to in-frame clones, with some not included. The table records about 81,000 clones, 70% to 90% of them present only once. This specimen consisted of peripheral blood, obtained 28 days after the second AZD1222 dose. These receptors were obtained from an adult who received the AZD1222 COVID-19 vaccine. CDR3s include the opening cysteine and the closing phenylalanine or tryptophan. Each record gives: D gene, V gene, J gene, clone size, CDR3 protein, CDR3 DNA. D genes are given only for firm matches. Only some rows state a clone size, as once, few, many or a class for expanded clones.

TRBD2	TRBV2	TRBJ2-7	-	CASNRLAGVDEQYF	TGTGCCAGCAACCGACTAGCGGGAGTCGACGAGCAGTACTTC
TRBD1	TRBV5-1	TRBJ1-2	-	CASSFGQGNYGYTF	TGCGCCAGCAGCTTTGGACAGGGAAACTATGGCTACACCTTC
-	TRBV7-3	TRBJ2-1	-	CASSLDPGPSYEQFF	TGTGCCAGCAGTTTGGACCCGGGCCCTAGCTATGAGCAGTTCTTC
TRBD2	TRBV30	TRBJ2-3	few	CAWTGLAGGGRDTQYF	TGTGCCTGGACGGGACTAGCGGGAGGGGGAAGAGATACGCAGTATTTT
TRBD2	TRBV30	TRBJ2-3	-	CAWALAGLDTQYF	TGTGCCTGGGCCTTAGCGGGACTGGATACGCAGTATTTT
TRBD2	TRBV28	TRBJ2-1	-	CASSFAGGYNNEQFF	TGTGCCAGCAGTTTCGCGGGAGGCTACAACAATGAGCAGTTCTTC
TRBD1	TRBV19	TRBJ2-4	-	CASSIGQGVGNIQYF	TGTGCCAGTAGTATAGGACAGGGCGTCGGAAACATTCAGTACTTC
TRBD2	TRBV27	TRBJ2-7	-	CASSSRLAGSYEQYF	TGTGCCAGCAGTTCCCGACTAGCGGGAAGCTACGAGCAGTACTTC
-	TRBV4-1	TRBJ1-2	-	CASSQDSPGSHFGTNYGYTF	TGCGCCAGCAGCCAAGATTCTCCAGGTTCACATTTCGGGACTAACTATGGCTACACCTTC
TRBD2	TRBV7-3	TRBJ2-3	once	CASSLPTSGRMDTQYF	TGTGCCAGCAGCTTACCGACTAGCGGGAGGATGGATACGCAGTATTTT
-	TRBV28	TRBJ1-1	-	CASRTYTEAFF	TGTGCCAGCAGGACATACACTGAAGCTTTCTTT
-	TRBV27	TRBJ2-1	-	CASRLYNEQFF	TGTGCCAGCAGGCTCTACAATGAGCAGTTCTTC
-	TRBV4-2	TRBJ1-2	-	CASSQDRWFLGGYTF	TGTGCCAGCAGCCAAGATCGGTGGTTTTTGGGGGGCTACACCTTC
TRBD2	TRBV13	TRBJ2-1	-	CASSLGGGSGIEQFF	TGTGCCAGCAGCTTAGGCGGCGGGAGCGGGATTGAGCAGTTCTTC
-	TRBV4-1	TRBJ1-4	-	CASSPSHGTTNEKLFF	TGCGCCAGCAGCCCCTCCCACGGGACAACTAATGAAAAACTGTTTTTT
-	TRBV6-5	TRBJ1-5	once	CASTAFTSNQPQHF	TGTGCCAGCACAGCCTTTACCAGCAATCAGCCCCAGCATTTT
TRBD1	TRBV28	TRBJ2-7	-	CASSPNRGIIYEQYF	TGTGCCAGCAGTCCGAACAGGGGGATTATCTACGAGCAGTACTTC
-	TRBV14	TRBJ2-1	-	CASSPDRRAEQFF	TGTGCCAGCAGCCCTGACAGGCGCGCTGAGCAGTTCTTC
TRBD1	TRBV9	TRBJ2-7	-	CASSPGQTLSYEQYF	TGTGCCAGCAGCCCGGGACAGACCCTCTCCTACGAGCAGTACTTC
TRBD2	TRBV5-4	TRBJ2-7	once	CASSPAGGWGKQYF	TGTGCCAGCAGCCCGGCGGGGGGTTGGGGGAAGCAGTACTTC
TRBD1	TRBV12-3/TRBV12-4	TRBJ1-1	-	CASRRTGDTEAFF	TGTGCCAGCAGGCGGACAGGGGACACTGAAGCTTTCTTT
TRBD1	TRBV7-9	TRBJ1-1	few	CASSLGGQGEAFF	TGTGCCAGCAGCTTAGGCGGACAGGGGGAAGCTTTCTTT
-	TRBV5-1	TRBJ1-1	-	CASSPIRAPNTEAFF	TGCGCCAGCAGCCCCATAAGGGCCCCGAACACTGAAGCTTTCTTT
-	TRBV18	TRBJ1-1	few	CASSPQGGKNTEAFF	TGTGCCAGCTCACCCCAGGGTGGTAAGAACACTGAAGCTTTCTTT
-	TRBV19	TRBJ2-7	-	CASSSGLASGNYEQYF	TGTGCCAGTAGTTCCGGACTGGCGAGCGGAAACTACGAGCAGTACTTC
-	TRBV27	TRBJ1-3	-	CASSRLGGGPSGNTIYF	TGTGCCAGCAGTCGCCTGGGGGGGGGACCCTCTGGAAACACCATATATTTT
-	TRBV24-1	TRBJ1-5	once	CATSDLRKGSGQPQHF	TGTGCCACCAGTGATTTGAGAAAGGGGTCAGGTCAGCCCCAGCATTTT
-	TRBV5-6	TRBJ2-7	once	CASSLAYEQYF	TGTGCCAGCAGCTTGGCCTACGAGCAGTACTTC
TRBD1	TRBV19	TRBJ1-5	-	CAIAGTGGSQPQHF	TGTGCCATCGCCGGGACAGGGGGTTCTCAGCCCCAGCATTTT
TRBD1	TRBV30	TRBJ1-3	-	CAWSLDRGYGNTIYF	TGTGCCTGGAGTCTGGACAGGGGCTATGGAAACACCATATATTTT
TRBD2	TRBV7-9	TRBJ2-7	-	CASSLVGYAGDEQYF	TGTGCCAGCAGCTTAGTAGGGTATGCGGGGGACGAGCAGTACTTC
-	TRBV2	TRBJ2-7	few	CASSAYEQYF	TGTGCCAGCAGTGCGTACGAGCAGTACTTC
-	TRBV5-4	TRBJ2-2	-	CASSFPGGAAGELFF	TGTGCCAGCAGCTTTCCGGGGGGCGCGGCCGGGGAGCTGTTTTTT
-	TRBV6-5	TRBJ2-7	-	CASSSNSYYEQYF	TGTGCCAGCAGTTCCAACTCCTACTACGAGCAGTACTTC
-	TRBV5-4	TRBJ2-7	-	CASSPGAGGTSYEQYF	TGTGCCAGCAGCCCGGGGGCGGGCGGGACCTCCTACGAGCAGTACTTC
-	TRBV18	TRBJ2-6	-	CASSPPHSGANVLTF	TGTGCCAGCTCACCCCCCCACTCTGGGGCCAACGTCCTGACTTTC
-	TRBV28	TRBJ1-2	-	CASSSNSGDGYTF	TGTGCCAGCAGTTCAAATTCTGGGGATGGCTACACCTTC
TRBD2	TRBV7-3	TRBJ2-3	-	CASSSPGGSDTQYF	TGTGCCAGCAGCTCCCCGGGGGGTTCAGATACGCAGTATTTT
TRBD1	TRBV5-1	TRBJ2-3	-	CASISGTGSNTDTQYF	TGCGCCAGTATTTCGGGGACAGGGAGCAACACAGATACGCAGTATTTT
TRBD1	TRBV28	TRBJ1-5	-	CASSLPDRGTLGSNQPQHF	TGTGCCAGCAGTTTACCGGACAGGGGCACCCTTGGGAGCAATCAGCCCCAGCATTTT
TRBD2	TRBV7-2	TRBJ2-7	-	CASSLVGAGGNEQYF	TGTGCCAGCAGCCTCGTCGGAGCGGGAGGTAACGAGCAGTACTTC
-	TRBV28	TRBJ1-4	-	CASSFGGEKLFF	TGTGCCAGCAGTTTCGGGGGGGAAAAACTGTTTTTT
TRBD1	TRBV11-2	TRBJ2-3	-	CASRQQGRARDTQYF	TGTGCCAGCAGACAACAGGGGCGCGCCCGGGATACGCAGTATTTT